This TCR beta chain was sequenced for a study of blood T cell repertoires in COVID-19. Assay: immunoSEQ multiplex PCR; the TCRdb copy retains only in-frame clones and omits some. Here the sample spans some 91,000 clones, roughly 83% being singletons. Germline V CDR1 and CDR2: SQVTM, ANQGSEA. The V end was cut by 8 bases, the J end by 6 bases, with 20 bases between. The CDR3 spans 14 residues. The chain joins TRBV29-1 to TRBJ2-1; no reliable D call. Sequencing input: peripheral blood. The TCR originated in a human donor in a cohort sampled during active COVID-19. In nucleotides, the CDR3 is TGCAGCATCCAAGCCAGCTTTCGAGGCAATGAGCAGTTCTTC. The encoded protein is CSIQASFRGNEQFF.